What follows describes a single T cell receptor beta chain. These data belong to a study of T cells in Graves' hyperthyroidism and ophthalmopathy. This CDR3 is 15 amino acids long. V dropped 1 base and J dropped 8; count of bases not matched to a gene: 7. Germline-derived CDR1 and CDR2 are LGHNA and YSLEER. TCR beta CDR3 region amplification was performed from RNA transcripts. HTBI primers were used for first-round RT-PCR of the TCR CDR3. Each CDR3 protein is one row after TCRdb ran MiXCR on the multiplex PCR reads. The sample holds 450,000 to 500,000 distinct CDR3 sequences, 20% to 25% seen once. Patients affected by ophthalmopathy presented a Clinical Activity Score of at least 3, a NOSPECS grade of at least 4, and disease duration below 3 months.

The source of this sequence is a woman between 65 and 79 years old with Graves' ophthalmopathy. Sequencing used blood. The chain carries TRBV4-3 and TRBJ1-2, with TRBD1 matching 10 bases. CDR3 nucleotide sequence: TGCGCCAGCAGCCAAGGACAGGGGGCCTTAGAAGGCTACACCTTC. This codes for CASSQGQGALEGYTF.